This record covers a single T cell receptor beta chain. From germline, CDR1 is KGHDR and CDR2 SFDVKD. This CDR3 contains 15 residues. After removal of 3 bases from V and 5 bases from J, the junction contained 7 bases not matched to a gene. The data are from a study of blood T cell repertoires in COVID-19. The overall study: Sites across the United States, Italy and Spain contributed samples from acute and convalescent COVID-19. T cells, B-cell-depleted T cells, or PBMCs provided the cDNA or gDNA that served as material.

Methods used by the authors: Scientists estimated how many nucleated cells there were by amplifying reference gene primers. Assay: immunoSEQ multiplex PCR; the TCRdb copy retains only in-frame clones and omits some. The D gene and trimming were derived from the DNA, and the V and J assignments and clone size from that table. The table records tens of thousands of clones, 60% to 80% of them present only once. This chain links TRBV24-1 with TRBJ2-5; 8 bases match TRBD2. The sequenced sample was peripheral blood. This clonotype was sampled from a woman at least 80 years old with acute or convalescent COVID-19. CDR3 bases: TGTGCCACCAGTGATCCCCGAAGCGGGAGTGAGACCCAGTACTTC. Its translation is CATSDPRSGSETQYF.